This T cell receptor beta chain was retrieved from a study of shared clonotypes between healthy human individuals. The data were produced by immunoSEQ multiplex PCR, yet TCRdb's version contains in-frame clones alone and is incomplete. The sample lists around 2.3 million clones, nearly 97% seen once, with roughly 0.13% in the top ten. Whole-study findings and limits: There were few donors, and this limited the genetic and exposure-history diversity represented.

From CD4+ cells came CD45RA+ naive and CD45RA-negative memory subsets. On this clone itself: As yet, its antigen is unknown.

CDR1 SGHDT and CDR2 YYEEEE come from the germline V gene. V shed 7 bases and J 3 bases; nucleotides not matched to a gene: 5. The CDR3 has 13 residues. The TCR was taken from a man aged 18 to 30 in good health. V usage is TRBV5-6 and J usage is TRBJ1-1; 8 bases align to TRBD1. Sample: naive CD4+ T cells sorted from blood. Subset reported: CD45RA+ positively selected. The CDR3 protein is CASALQGDTEAFF. CDR3 DNA sequence: TGTGCCAGCGCCTTACAGGGGGACACTGAAGCTTTCTTT.